These 20 T cell receptor beta chains share one sample of origin, sequenced in a study of control samples from healthy donors and cancer patients. Assay: immunoSEQ multiplex PCR; the TCRdb copy retains only in-frame clones and omits some. The table shows about 190,000 clones, with 85% to 95% occurring only once. The sequenced material came from blood. Source of these receptors: a man aged 18 to 29 in good health.

The V call is TRBV29-1, the J call TRBJ2-3; 11 bases fit TRBD2. Germline CDR1 and CDR2: SQVTM and ANQGSEA. The CDR3 is 14 residues long. The V gene end was trimmed by 6 bases and the J gene end by 6 bases; junction bases not matched to a gene: 8. CDR3 coding DNA: TGCAGCGTGGGAGCTAGCGGGGGGACTGATACGCAGTATTTT. Its protein is CSVGASGGTDTQYF.

Notes on this clone: The sample carries other DNA sequences with the same CDR3. V gene TRBV5-1 combines with J gene TRBJ1-6; 8 bases agree with TRBD1. V lost 3 bases to trimming and J lost 1 base; unmatched junction nucleotides: 9. The CDR3 consists of 18 residues. The germline gives CDR1 SGHRS, CDR2 YFSETQ. The CDR3, as DNA: TGCGCCAGCAGCTCGACAGGGGAGGGGGGTTCCTATAATTCACCCCTCCACTTT. Translating gives CASSSTGEGGSYNSPLHF.

V gene TRBV6-5 combines with J gene TRBJ2-7, with D tentatively TRBD1 (6 bases). Germline assignment: CDR1 MNHEY and CDR2 SVGAGI. Deletions cut 7 bases from V and 0 bases from J, with 13 bases between. CDR3 size: 14 residues. CDR3 nucleotides: TGTGCCAGCACCCGGACAGTTTCCTCCTACGAGCAGTACTTC. It codes for CASTRTVSSYEQYF.

V and J are TRBV30 and TRBJ1-1; D remains unclear. Trimming removed 0 bases at V and 0 bases at J, with 5 bases between. Germline loops: CDR1 GTSNPN, CDR2 SVGIG (reference sequence). The CDR3 is made up of 13 amino acids. The CDR3 is CAWSVLLNTEAFF. In nucleotides, the CDR3 is TGTGCCTGGAGTGTACTTCTGAACACTGAAGCTTTCTTT.

Remarks on this clone: Relative to the germline gene, one junction end is altered; a read error may explain this. The V gene is TRBV25-1, the J gene TRBJ1-1; the match to TRBD1 covers 10 bases. The CDR3 sequence is 15 residues long. Germline CDR1 and CDR2: MGHDK and SYGVNS. The chain's CDR3 is CASSDPGQGNTETFF. The CDR3 region has the DNA TGTGCCAGCAGTGATCCGGGACAGGGGAACACTGAAACTTTCTTT.

The chain carries TRBV5-6 and TRBJ2-2, with TRBD2 matching 12 bases. The CDR3 spans 17 residues. Germline CDR1 reads SGHDT; CDR2 reads YYEEEE. V trimming: 3 bases; J trimming: 4 bases; junction bases outside the gene matches: 7. CDR3 region: CASSSETSGGPTGELFF. The CDR3 DNA reads as TGTGCCAGCAGCTCGGAAACTAGCGGGGGGCCCACCGGGGAGCTGTTTTTT.

The chain has TRBV5-1 and TRBJ2-1; D not certain. The germline V gene encodes CDR1 SGHRS and CDR2 YFSETQ. The V end was cut by 3 bases, the J end by 4 bases, with 17 bases between. The CDR3 sequence is 16 residues long. For the CDR3, the DNA is TGCGCCAGCAGCTCCGACCGGGCTTTGGCGTACAATGAGCAGTTCTTC. Translating gives CASSSDRALAYNEQFF.

This clone occurred once. The V gene is TRBV18, the J gene TRBJ2-1, with TRBD1 matching over 7 bases. The CDR3 sequence is 16 residues long. In germline, CDR1 is KGHSH, CDR2 LQKENI. The junction had 13 bases not matched to a gene; V was cut back by 5 bases and J by 6 bases. CDR3 nucleotide sequence: TGTGCCAGCTCATCGGATTCCGACAGGGTCCGCAATGAGCAGTTCTTC. Its protein is CASSSDSDRVRNEQFF. The complete variable domain, with remaining parts taken from reference TRBV18 and TRBJ2-1, reads NAGVMQNPRHLVRRRGQEARLRCSPMKGHSHVYWYRQLPEEGLKFMVYLQKENIIDESGMPKERFSAEFPKEGPSILRIQQVVRGDSAAYFCASSSDSDRVRNEQFFGPGTRLTVL.

V is TRBV5-4 and J is TRBJ1-1; 7 nucleotides match TRBD1. Germline V CDR1 and CDR2: SGHNT, YYREEE (reference sequence). The CDR3 spans 15 residues. V dropped 1 base and J dropped 4; count of bases not matched to a gene: 7. CDR3 residues: CASSLRQGEGTEAFF. The CDR3 region has the DNA TGTGCCAGCAGCTTGCGTCAGGGGGAGGGCACTGAAGCTTTCTTT. The variable domain in full, completed from reference TRBV5-4 and TRBJ1-1, reads ETGVTQSPTHLIKTRGQQVTLRCSSQSGHNTVSWYQQALGQGPQFIFQYYREEENGRGNFPPRFSGLQFPNYSSELNVNALELDDSALYLCASSLRQGEGTEAFFGQGTRLTVV.

This chain's CDR3 is CASSYSKGSGYTF. The DNA for the CDR3 is TGTGCCAGCAGTTACTCGAAAGGGAGCGGCTACACCTTC. The V call is TRBV6-5, the J call TRBJ1-2; D is ambiguous. V lost 0 bases and J lost 8, with 10 bases in between. CDR1 is MNHEY and CDR2 is SVGAGI in the germline V gene. The CDR3 covers 13 residues.

This sequence joins TRBV12-5 and TRBJ2-7; maybe TRBD1 (6 bases). There are 16 residues in the CDR3. CDR1 is LGHNT, CDR2 FRNRAP, per germline. V lost 1 base to trimming and J lost 6 bases, with 19 bases between them. The CDR3 DNA is TGTGCTAGTGGTTTGGCGACAGGCCAGCTACCGTCCGAGCAGTACTTC. It translates to CASGLATGQLPSEQYF.

The gene calls are TRBV2 and TRBJ1-4; 8 bases fit TRBD1. The trim removed 2 bases at V and 7 bases at J, leaving 6 bases unmatched. This CDR3 has 15 amino acids. Germline V gene lookup returns CDR1 SNHLY and CDR2 FYNNEI. CDR3 in amino acids: CASSEISGGGEKLFF. The CDR3, as DNA: TGTGCCAGCAGTGAAATTTCAGGGGGCGGTGAAAAACTGTTTTTT.

The V gene is TRBV18, the J gene TRBJ2-7; a possible D gene is TRBD1 (6 bases). Germline CDR1 KGHSH, CDR2 LQKENI. The CDR3 loop spans 14 amino acids. V was clipped by 2 bases and J by 2 bases, with 10 bases between them. The DNA for the CDR3 is TGTGCCAGCTCACCAGGGACACGTGCCTACGAGCAGTACTTC. Encoded protein: CASSPGTRAYEQYF.

The gene calls are TRBV7-2 and TRBJ2-7; no reliable D call. The V gene lost 4 bases and the J gene lost 3 bases, with 10 bases spanning the gap. The germline V gene has CDR1 SGHTA and CDR2 FQGNSA. The CDR3 spans 13 residues. The CDR3 protein is CASSSWVGYEQYF. CDR3 nucleotide sequence: TGTGCCAGCAGCTCATGGGTCGGCTACGAGCAGTACTTC.

The genes are TRBV7-9 and TRBJ2-3; D is tentatively TRBD1 or TRBD2 (5 bases each). Trimming took off 5 bases at V and 2 bases at J, with 14 bases between the two ends. The length of the CDR3 is 15 residues. Germline V CDR1 and CDR2: SEHNR, FQNEAQ (reference sequence). CDR3 amino acids: CASSQQRGYTDTQYF. The CDR3 bases are TGTGCCAGCAGCCAACAGAGGGGATACACAGATACGCAGTATTTT.

V is TRBV6-2 or TRBV6-3 and J is TRBJ2-7; D unresolved. Germline V gene sequence: CDR1 MNHEY, CDR2 SVGEGT. V lost 4 bases to trimming and J lost 0 bases, with 13 bases between them. The CDR3 has 15 residues. The CDR3 DNA reads TGTGCCAGCAGTTTAAAGCTAAGGAGCTCCTACGAGCAGTACTTC. Amino acid sequence: CASSLKLRSSYEQYF.

V gene TRBV6-5 combines with J gene TRBJ2-5, with D hard to call. There are 14 residues in the CDR3. Germline V gives CDR1 MNHEY, CDR2 SVGAGI. V lost 0 bases to trimming and J lost 0 bases, with 5 bases between them. The CDR3, as DNA: TGTGCCAGCAGTTACTCAGACAACCAAGAGACCCAGTACTTC. Protein sequence: CASSYSDNQETQYF.

The chain couples TRBV19 to TRBJ1-2, with no clear D. V lost 4 bases and J 3 bases, leaving 12 bases between the germline ends. Germline loops: CDR1 LNHDA, CDR2 SQIVND (reference sequence). The CDR3 is 14 residues long. The CDR3 bases are TGTGCCAGTAGTACCTGGACTGCGGACTATGGCTACACCTTC. Residues: CASSTWTADYGYTF.

In this sample, this clone turned up a few times. The V gene is TRBV27, the J gene TRBJ1-1; D possibly corresponds to TRBD1 (5 bases). The germline CDR1 and CDR2 sequences are MNHEY and SMNVEV (reference sequence). The CDR3 has 13 amino acids. The V gene lost 3 bases and the J gene lost 3 bases, with 8 bases spanning the gap. As DNA, the CDR3 is TGTGCCAGCAGTTTTATCAGGGACACTGAAGCTTTCTTT. As protein: CASSFIRDTEAFF.

The chain is built from TRBV18 and TRBJ1-1; perhaps TRBD1 as D (5 bases). CDR1 and CDR2 from the germline V gene are KGHSH and LQKENI. The CDR3 length is 14 residues. V lost 6 bases and J 2 bases, leaving 13 bases between the germline ends. CDR3 residues: CASSGGEFNTEAFF. DNA for the CDR3: TGTGCCAGCTCCGGGGGGGAGTTTAACACTGAAGCTTTCTTT.